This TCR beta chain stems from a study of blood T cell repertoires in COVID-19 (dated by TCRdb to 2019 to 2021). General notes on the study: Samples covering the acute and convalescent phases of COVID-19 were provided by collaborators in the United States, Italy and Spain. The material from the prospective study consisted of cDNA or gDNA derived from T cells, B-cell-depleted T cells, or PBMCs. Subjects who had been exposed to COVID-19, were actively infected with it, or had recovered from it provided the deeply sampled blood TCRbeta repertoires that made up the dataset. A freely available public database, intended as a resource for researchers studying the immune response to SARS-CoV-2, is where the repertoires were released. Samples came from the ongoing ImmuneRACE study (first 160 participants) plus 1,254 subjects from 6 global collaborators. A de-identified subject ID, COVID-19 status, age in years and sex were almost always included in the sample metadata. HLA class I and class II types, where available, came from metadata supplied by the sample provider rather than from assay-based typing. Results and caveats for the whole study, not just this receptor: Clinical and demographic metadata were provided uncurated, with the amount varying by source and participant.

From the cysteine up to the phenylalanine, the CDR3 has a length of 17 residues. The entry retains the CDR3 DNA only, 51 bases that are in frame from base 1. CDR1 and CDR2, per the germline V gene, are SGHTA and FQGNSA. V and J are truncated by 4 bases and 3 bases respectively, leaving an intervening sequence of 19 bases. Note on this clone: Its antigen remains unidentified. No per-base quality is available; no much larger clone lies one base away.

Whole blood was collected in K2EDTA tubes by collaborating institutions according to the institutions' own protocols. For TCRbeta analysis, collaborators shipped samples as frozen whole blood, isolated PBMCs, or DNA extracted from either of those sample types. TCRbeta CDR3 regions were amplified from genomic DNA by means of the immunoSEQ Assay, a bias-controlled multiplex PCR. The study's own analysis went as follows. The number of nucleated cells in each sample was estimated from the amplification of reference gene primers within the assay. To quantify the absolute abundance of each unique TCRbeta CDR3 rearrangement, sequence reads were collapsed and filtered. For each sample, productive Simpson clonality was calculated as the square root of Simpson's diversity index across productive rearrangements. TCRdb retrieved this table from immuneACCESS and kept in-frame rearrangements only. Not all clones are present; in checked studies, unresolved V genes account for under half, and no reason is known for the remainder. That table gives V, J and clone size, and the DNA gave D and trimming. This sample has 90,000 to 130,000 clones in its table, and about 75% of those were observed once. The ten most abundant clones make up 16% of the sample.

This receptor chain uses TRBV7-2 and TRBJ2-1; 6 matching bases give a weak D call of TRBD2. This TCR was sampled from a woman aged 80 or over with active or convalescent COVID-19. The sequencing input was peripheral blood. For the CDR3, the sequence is CASSSLASRPIYNEQFF. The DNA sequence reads TGTGCCAGCAGCTCACTAGCTTCGAGGCCCATCTACAATGAGCAGTTCTTC.